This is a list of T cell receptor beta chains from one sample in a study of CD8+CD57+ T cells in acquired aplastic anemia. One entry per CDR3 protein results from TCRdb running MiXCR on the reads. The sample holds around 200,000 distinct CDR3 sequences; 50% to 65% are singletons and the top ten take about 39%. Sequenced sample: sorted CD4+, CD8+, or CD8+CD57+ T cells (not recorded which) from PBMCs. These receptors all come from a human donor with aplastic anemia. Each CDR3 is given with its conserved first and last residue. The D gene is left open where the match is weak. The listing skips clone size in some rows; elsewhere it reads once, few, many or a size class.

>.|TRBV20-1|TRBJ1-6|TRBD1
TGCAGTGCGCCGATTCCGGGACAGGGGATGACACCCCTCCACTTT
CSAPIPGQGMTPLHF
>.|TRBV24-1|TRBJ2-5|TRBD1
TGTGCCACTTTCAGGGACAGGGGCCACCAAGAGACCCAGTACTTC
CATFRDRGHQETQYF
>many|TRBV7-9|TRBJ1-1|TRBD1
TGTGCCAGCAGCCACCGGGACAGGGGATTGAACACTGAAGCTTTCTTT
CASSHRDRGLNTEAFF
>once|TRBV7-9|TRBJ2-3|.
TGTGCCAGCAGCCACCTCCGCACAGATACGCAGTATTTT
CASSHLRTDTQYF
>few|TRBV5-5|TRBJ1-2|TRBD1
TGTGCCAGCAGCTCAAAGGGACAGGACTATGGCTACACCTTC
CASSSKGQDYGYTF
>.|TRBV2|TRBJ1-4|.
TGTGCCAGCAGGGGTAATGAAAAACTGTTTTTT
CASRGNEKLFF
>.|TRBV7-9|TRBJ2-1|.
TGTGCCAGCAGCTCCATTAGACGGGGGTCAGAGTTCTTC
CASSSIRRGSEFF
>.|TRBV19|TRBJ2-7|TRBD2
TGTGCCAGTAGTCTTCAGGGAGGGCCAGGCGGGGAGCAGTACTTC
CASSLQGGPGGEQYF
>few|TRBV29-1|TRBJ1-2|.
TGCAGCGTTGAAGATCTTACCTTGACAGGCACCTTC
CSVEDLTLTGTF
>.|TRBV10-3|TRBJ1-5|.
TGTGCCATCTCAAGGGACAAGTATAGCAATCAGCCCCAGCATTTT
CAISRDKYSNQPQHF
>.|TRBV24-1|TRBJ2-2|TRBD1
TGTGCCACCAGTGATTCCGACAGGGACACCGGGGAGCTGTTTTTT
CATSDSDRDTGELFF
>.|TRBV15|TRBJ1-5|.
TGTGCCACCAGCAGAGAGGGGTGGGGATATAGCAATCAGCCCCAGCATTTT
CATSREGWGYSNQPQHF
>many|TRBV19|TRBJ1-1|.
TGTGCCAGTAGTAGTTTAAGAACACCCGTTCCAACTGAAGCTTTCTTT
CASSSLRTPVPTEAFF
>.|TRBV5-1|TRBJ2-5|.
TGCGCCAGCAGCTTGGCCGTTAGCCAAGAGACCCAGTACTTC
CASSLAVSQETQYF
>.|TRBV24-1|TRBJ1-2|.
TGTGCCACCAGTGATTACCAGTCCAGGGGTGGCGGCTACACCTTC
CATSDYQSRGGGYTF
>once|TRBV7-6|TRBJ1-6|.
TGTGCCAGCAGCGCCTCGGGGGTGGCCTCACCCCCCCACTTT
CASSASGVASPPHF
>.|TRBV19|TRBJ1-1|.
TGTGCCAGTAGCTATCAGTGGAACACTGAAGCTTTCTTT
CASSYQWNTEAFF
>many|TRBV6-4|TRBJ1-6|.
TGTGCCAGCACCCCACGGATTGCCAGCTCCTATAATTCACCCCTCCACTTT
CASTPRIASSYNSPLHF
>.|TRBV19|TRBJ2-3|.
TGTGCCAGTAGTATTCAAAGTGCCCAGGATACGCAGTATTTT
CASSIQSAQDTQYF
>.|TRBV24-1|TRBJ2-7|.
TGTGCCACCAGTAGACCGGGGGGCGGTGAGCAGTACTTC
CATSRPGGGEQYF
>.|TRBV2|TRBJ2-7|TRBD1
TGTGCCAGCAGTGATCTTGGACAGGGGGACGAGCAGTACTTC
CASSDLGQGDEQYF
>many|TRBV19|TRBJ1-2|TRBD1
TGTGCCAGTAGTATCATCCCCGGGACAGGGAACGGCTACACCTTC
CASSIIPGTGNGYTF
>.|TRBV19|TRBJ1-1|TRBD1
TGTGCCAGTAGTCCTTCACAGGGGGTGAACACTGAAGCTTTCTTT
CASSPSQGVNTEAFF
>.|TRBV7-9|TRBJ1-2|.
TGCGCCAGCAGCGTGGGGGCGTGGGCGCCGCAGGTCTATGGCTACACCTTC
CASSVGAWAPQVYGYTF
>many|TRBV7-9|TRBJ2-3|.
TGTGCCAGCAGCCCCCCAGGTCGGACAGATACGCAGTATTTT
CASSPPGRTDTQYF
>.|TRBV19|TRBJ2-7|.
TGTGCCAGTAGTTACCCGGGTAGCAGATCCTACGAGCAGTACTTC
CASSYPGSRSYEQYF
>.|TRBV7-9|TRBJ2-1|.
TGTGCCAGCAGCTTAGGGGAGGGGACAGCCTACAATGAGCAGTTCTTC
CASSLGEGTAYNEQFF
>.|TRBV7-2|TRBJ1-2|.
TGTGCCAGCAGCTTAGATGTGGGGGCTGATGGCTACACCTTC
CASSLDVGADGYTF
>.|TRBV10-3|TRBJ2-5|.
TGTGCCATCAGGCGGGCCATCCAAGAGACCCAGTACTTC
CAIRRAIQETQYF
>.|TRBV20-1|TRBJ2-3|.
TGCAGTGCTAGGCAGGGCCCTCCCACAGATACGCAGTATTTT
CSARQGPPTDTQYF
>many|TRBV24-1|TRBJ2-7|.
TGTGCCACCAGTGACTGCGACAGGCCCCCTTACGAGCAGTACTTC
CATSDCDRPPYEQYF
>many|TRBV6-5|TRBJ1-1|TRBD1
TGTGCCAGCAACCTAGGGGGCGCGGGCACTGAAGCTTTCTTT
CASNLGGAGTEAFF
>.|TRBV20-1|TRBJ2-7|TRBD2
TGCAGTGCACGGGAGGGTCGGGTGGGGGGCGAGCAGTACTTC
CSAREGRVGGEQYF
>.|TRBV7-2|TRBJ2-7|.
TGTGCCAGCAGCTTGGGGAGCTCGGCCGAGCAGTACTTC
CASSLGSSAEQYF
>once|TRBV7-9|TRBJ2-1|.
TGTGCCAGCGGGAACACAGGTAACAATGAGCAGTTCTTC
CASGNTGNNEQFF
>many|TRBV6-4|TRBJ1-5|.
TGTGCCAGCAGTGAGGGGCCTGGCAATCAGCCCCAGCATTTT
CASSEGPGNQPQHF
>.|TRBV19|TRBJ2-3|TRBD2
TGTGCCAGTTCCCTAACTGCCTCGGGGGGGCAAGCAGATACGCAGTATTTT
CASSLTASGGQADTQYF
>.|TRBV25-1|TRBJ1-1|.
TGTGCCAGCAAAGGCGGCCCGTTGAACACTGAAGCTTTCTTT
CASKGGPLNTEAFF
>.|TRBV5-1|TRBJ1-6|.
TGCGCCAGCAGCCCTCGGTTGCAGGATAATTCACCCCTCCACTTT
CASSPRLQDNSPLHF
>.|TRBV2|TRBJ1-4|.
TGTGCCAGCAGACGGGACATGAATGAAAAACTGTTTTTT
CASRRDMNEKLFF